These 24 T cell receptor beta chains were all obtained from the same sample, sequenced in a study of Ad26.COV2.S vaccination and SARS-CoV-2 variants. As to treatment: 15 to 20 received Ad26.COV2.S at low or high dose, single or two shots; several received placebo; per-sample allocation not given. Sampling happened 63 days after the first vaccine or placebo injection. The data were produced by immunoSEQ multiplex PCR, yet TCRdb's version contains in-frame clones alone and is incomplete. The sample has roughly 320,000 clones; around 84% are singletons. The starting material was peripheral blood, obtained in a trial of Ad26.COV2.S vaccine versus placebo. The receptor set was obtained from a person between 18 and 65 years old who received the Ad26.COV2.S COVID-19 vaccine or a placebo.

The V call is TRBV30, the J call TRBJ1-2; D not certain. The CDR3 is made up of 12 amino acids. Germline CDR1 GTSNPN, CDR2 SVGIG (reference sequence). Between the trimmed V and J ends, which lost 2 bases and 6 bases, there was a span of 10 bases. CDR3 amino acids: CAWSRTVHGYTF. As DNA, the CDR3 is TGTGCCTGGAGTCGGACCGTACATGGCTACACCTTC.

This clone has only a few counts. The rearrangement links TRBV5-4 to TRBJ2-3; 9 positions match TRBD1. Germline CDR1 is SGHNT and CDR2 is YYREEE (reference sequence). There are 17 residues in the CDR3. J gave up 5 bases and V 4 bases, and 14 bases lay outside the gene matches. CDR3 in DNA: TGTGCCAGCAGCCCGCCCCCTACAGGGGGCGGCGGAGATACGCAGTATTTT. Amino acid sequence: CASSPPPTGGGGDTQYF.

The rearrangement joins TRBV6-4 to TRBJ1-1; D uncertain. The CDR3 is 13 residues long. Germline V lookup: CDR1 MRHNA, CDR2 SNTAGT. V was pared by 0 bases and J by 7 bases, with 9 bases between. CDR3 sequence reads: CASSDSLVGEAFF. The CDR3, as DNA: TGTGCCAGCAGTGACTCGTTGGTTGGTGAAGCTTTCTTT.

The rearrangement uses TRBV19 and TRBJ1-2; TRBD1 is a possible D gene (5 bases). Trimming removed 0 bases at V and 3 bases at J, with 5 bases between. Germline CDR1 reads LNHDA; CDR2 reads SQIVND (reference sequence). The CDR3 runs 13 residues. This chain's CDR3 is CASSIEGDYGYTF. Here the CDR3 DNA reads TGTGCCAGTAGTATAGAAGGGGACTATGGCTACACCTTC.

The chain links TRBV30 to TRBJ2-2; D is ambiguous. The CDR3 contains 13 residues. Germline values: CDR1 GTSNPN, CDR2 SVGIG (reference sequence). V shed 3 bases and J shed 4 bases, with 9 bases lying between them. The CDR3: CAWRAPGTGELFF. DNA of the CDR3: TGTGCCTGGAGGGCCCCGGGCACCGGGGAGCTGTTTTTT.

Remarks on this clone: At one end, the junction sequence differs from germline, possibly due to a read error. The chain recombines TRBV7-9 with TRBJ1-4; 8 nucleotides line up with TRBD1. There are 14 residues in the CDR3. CDR1 SEHNR and CDR2 FQNEAQ come from the germline V gene (reference sequence). The CDR3 DNA sequence: TGTGCCAGCAGATTAGACAGGGGTAATGAAAAACTGTTTTTT. This encodes CASRLDRGNEKLFF.

The gene calls are TRBV5-1 and TRBJ1-2; unclear D gene. Germline CDR1 SGHRS, CDR2 YFSETQ. Trimming removed 0 bases from V and 1 base from J, with 10 bases in between. The CDR3 extends over 15 amino acids. Written as DNA, the CDR3 is TGCGCCAGCAGCTTGGGGGTCAAGGTTAACTATGGCTACACCTTC. Encoded protein: CASSLGVKVNYGYTF.

V gene TRBV3-1 (or the pseudogene TRBV3-2) combines with J gene TRBJ2-5, with 8 bases identical to TRBD1. Germline V CDR1 and CDR2: LGHDT, YNNKEL (reference sequence). This CDR3 has 14 amino acids. With 1 base clipped from V and 3 bases from J, the junction kept 1 base outside the gene matches. In DNA, the CDR3 is TGTGCCAGCAGCCAAGGGACAGGGAAAGAGACCCAGTACTTC. Translated, it gives CASSQGTGKETQYF.

As for this clone: A read error may account for a junction end that differs from germline. This chain links TRBV3-1 (or the pseudogene TRBV3-2) with TRBJ2-5; 9 positions agree with TRBD2. This CDR3 spans 13 amino acids. Germline lookup yields CDR1 LGHDT and CDR2 YNNKEL (reference sequence). CDR3 residues: CPRGGVGQETQYF. In nucleotides, the CDR3 is TGCCCGCGGGGGGGCGTGGGGCAAGAGACCCAGTACTTC.

The V and J genes are TRBV29-1 and TRBJ2-2; D gene uncertain. CDR3 length: 13 residues. Trimming cost V 4 bases and J 0 bases, with 6 bases left between them. Germline V gene lookup returns CDR1 SQVTM and CDR2 ANQGSEA. CDR3 amino acids: CSVAHANTGELFF. CDR3 nucleotides: TGCAGCGTTGCACACGCGAACACCGGGGAGCTGTTTTTT.

V usage is TRBV4-2 and J usage is TRBJ2-7; 7 nucleotides agree with TRBD1. The CDR3 is 14 amino acids. J gave up 5 bases and V 2 bases, and 6 bases lay outside the gene matches. Looked up from germline, CDR1 is LGHNA and CDR2 is YNFKEQ. The CDR3 loop is CASSQTGTAHEQYF. The DNA of the CDR3 is TGTGCCAGCAGCCAAACCGGGACAGCCCACGAGCAGTACTTC.

The CDR3 region has the DNA TGTGCCAGCAGTTACTCCTTGGGAGCTGGGGCCAACGTCCTGACTTTC. Its protein is CASSYSLGAGANVLTF. The chain has TRBV6-5 and TRBJ2-6, with a tentative D call TRBD2 (5 bases). V lost 0 bases and J 2 bases, leaving 8 bases between the germline ends. This CDR3 is 16 amino acids long. The germline gives CDR1 MNHEY, CDR2 SVGAGI.

The genes are TRBV7-9 and TRBJ2-7; tentative D call: TRBD1 (6 bases). Trimming cost V 2 bases and J 2 bases, with 13 bases left between them. The CDR3 runs 15 residues. The germline CDR1 and CDR2 sequences are SEHNR and FQNEAQ (reference sequence). CDR3 DNA sequence: TGTGCCAGCAGCTTACAGGGGCCTCAGACCTACGAGCAGTACTTC. Amino acids: CASSLQGPQTYEQYF. Complete variable domain (other parts from reference TRBV7-9 and TRBJ2-7): DTGVSQNPRHKITKRGQNVTFRCDPISEHNRLYWYRQTLGQGPEFLTYFQNEAQLEKSRLLSDRFSAERPKGSFSTLEIQRTEQGDSAMYLCASSLQGPQTYEQYFGPGTRLTVT.

J is TRBJ2-5 and V is TRBV3-1 (or the pseudogene TRBV3-2); 10 bases match TRBD2. CDR3 length equals 20 residues. The germline CDR1 and CDR2 sequences are LGHDT and YNNKEL (reference sequence). V lost 4 bases, J lost 7 bases, and 24 bases stayed unmatched. CDR3 amino acids: CASSRYSQQASGGYRATQYF. CDR3 coding DNA: TGTGCCAGCAGCCGGTACAGTCAACAGGCTAGCGGGGGTTACCGAGCGACCCAGTACTTC.

This chain links TRBV19 with TRBJ1-5; the D is unclear. In germline, CDR1 is LNHDA, CDR2 SQIVND (reference sequence). The CDR3 has 17 amino acids. The V gene lost 4 bases and the J gene lost 2 bases, with 18 bases spanning the gap. The CDR3 here is CASSTARASRGNQPQHF. For the CDR3, the DNA is TGTGCCAGTAGTACGGCCCGGGCCTCCCGTGGCAATCAGCCCCAGCATTTT.

This chain joins TRBV19 and TRBJ2-2; TRBD2 agrees at 8 bases. V lost 5 bases to trimming and J lost 1 base; unmatched junction nucleotides: 3. The CDR3 has 15 amino acids. The V gene's germline CDR1 is LNHDA and CDR2 SQIVND (reference sequence). The CDR3 sequence: CASSFSGVNTGELFF. The DNA of the CDR3 is TGTGCCAGTAGTTTTAGCGGGGTGAACACCGGGGAGCTGTTTTTT.

V is TRBV7-8 and J is TRBJ2-1, with D unclear. The germline V gene has CDR1 SGHVS and CDR2 FQNEAQ. Trimming cost V 5 bases and J 9 bases, with 11 bases left between them. This CDR3 comprises 12 residues. CDR3 DNA sequence: TGTGCCAGCAGCCCCCGGGTTAGTGAGCAGTTCTTC. It specifies CASSPRVSEQFF. The whole variable domain, filled in from reference TRBV7-8 and TRBJ2-1, reads GAGVSQSPRYKVAKRGQDVALRCDPISGHVSLFWYQQALGQGPEFLTYFQNEAQLDKSGLPSDRFFAERPEGSVSTLKIQRTQQEDSAVYLCASSPRVSEQFFGPGTRLTVL.

This chain joins TRBV21-1 and TRBJ2-5; the table gives TRBD2 as D, unverified against the DNA. TRBV21-1 is a pseudogene. The CDR3 consists of 15 residues. DNA of the CDR3: TGTGCCAGCAACCCGGGGGGCGGAAGGATAGAGACCCAGTACTTC. This gives the protein CASNPGGGRIETQYF.

The J gene is TRBJ2-2, the V gene TRBV11-1; D may be TRBD1 or TRBD2 (5 bases each). V was clipped by 5 bases and J by 5 bases, with 15 bases between them. The CDR3 totals 15 residues. CDR1 SGHAT and CDR2 FQDESV come from the germline V gene (reference sequence). CDR3 in amino acids: CASSPLVGDTGELFF. The CDR3 DNA reads TGTGCCAGCAGCCCCCTGGTGGGGGATACCGGGGAGCTGTTTTTT.

V and J are TRBV20-1 and TRBJ1-5; D gene uncertain. The germline V gene encodes CDR1 DFQATT and CDR2 SNEGSKA (reference sequence). V was shortened by 3 bases and J by 0 bases, with 15 bases between the two germline ends. This CDR3 contains 16 residues. CDR3 in amino acids: CSASLVLSLSNQPQHF. CDR3 in DNA: TGCAGTGCTAGTTTAGTATTAAGTCTTAGCAATCAGCCCCAGCATTTT.

V and J are TRBV5-1 and TRBJ2-5, with D perhaps TRBD2 (6 bases). Germline assignment: CDR1 SGHRS and CDR2 YFSETQ. V was shortened by 3 bases and J by 0 bases, with 15 bases between the two germline ends. The CDR3 runs 16 residues. The chain's CDR3 is CASSSSGGAHQETQYF. CDR3 nucleotides: TGCGCCAGCAGCTCCTCCGGAGGGGCCCACCAAGAGACCCAGTACTTC.

The rearrangement joins TRBV21-1 to TRBJ1-5. TRBV21-1 is listed as a pseudogene. This CDR3 contains 12 residues. CDR3 sequence: CASSKEGEPQHF. The CDR3 region has the DNA TGTGCCAGCAGCAAAGAGGGCGAGCCCCAGCATTTT.

The V gene is TRBV9, the J gene TRBJ2-2; a weak D match, TRBD2 (5 bases). Germline V gene data show CDR1 as SGDLS and CDR2 as YYNGEE. The germline V and J ends were trimmed by 4 bases and 1 base, with 11 bases remaining between them. This CDR3 comprises 15 residues. CDR3 in amino acids: CASSPSSQNTGELFF. The CDR3 DNA is TGTGCCAGCAGCCCTAGCAGTCAGAACACCGGGGAGCTGTTTTTT.

The chain has TRBV5-1 and TRBJ1-1; 8 bases line up with TRBD1. V shed 4 bases, J shed 6 bases, and the junction held 11 bases outside the gene matches. Germline V gene data show CDR1 as SGHRS and CDR2 as YFSETQ. CDR3 length equals 15 residues. CDR3 loop: CASSISGTGGSEAFF. CDR3 DNA: TGCGCCAGCAGCATCTCCGGGACAGGAGGGTCTGAAGCTTTCTTT.